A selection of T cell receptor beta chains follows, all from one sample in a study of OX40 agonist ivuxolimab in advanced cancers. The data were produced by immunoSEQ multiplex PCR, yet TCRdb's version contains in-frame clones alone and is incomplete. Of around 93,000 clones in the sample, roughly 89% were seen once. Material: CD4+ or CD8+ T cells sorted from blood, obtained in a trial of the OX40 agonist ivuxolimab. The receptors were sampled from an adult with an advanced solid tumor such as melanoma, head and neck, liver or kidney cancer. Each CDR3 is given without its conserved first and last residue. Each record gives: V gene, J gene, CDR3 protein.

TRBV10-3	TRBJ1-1	AISESKGTEAF
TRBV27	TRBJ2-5	ASTLNRGQETQY
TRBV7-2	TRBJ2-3	ASSLGQAGDTQY
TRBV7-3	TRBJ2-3	ASSLARRPGTDTQY
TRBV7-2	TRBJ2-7	TSSLEATSRRYEQY
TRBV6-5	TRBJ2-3	ASSYMRGSTDTQY
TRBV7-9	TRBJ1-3	ASSSESSGNTIY
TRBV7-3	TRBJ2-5	ASSLGFGRGQAETQY
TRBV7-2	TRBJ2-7	ASSLTGEQY
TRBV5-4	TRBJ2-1	ASSSWGRYNEQF
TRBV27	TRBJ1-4	ASTKTGVGEKLF
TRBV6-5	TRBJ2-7	ASSYSDSYEQY
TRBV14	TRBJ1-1	ASSAYRGGAEAF
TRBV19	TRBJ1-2	ASSARGRYGYT
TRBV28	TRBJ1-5	ASSLVSNQPQH
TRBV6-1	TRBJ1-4	ASRTGVEKLF
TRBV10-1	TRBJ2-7	AIQGNLNYEQY